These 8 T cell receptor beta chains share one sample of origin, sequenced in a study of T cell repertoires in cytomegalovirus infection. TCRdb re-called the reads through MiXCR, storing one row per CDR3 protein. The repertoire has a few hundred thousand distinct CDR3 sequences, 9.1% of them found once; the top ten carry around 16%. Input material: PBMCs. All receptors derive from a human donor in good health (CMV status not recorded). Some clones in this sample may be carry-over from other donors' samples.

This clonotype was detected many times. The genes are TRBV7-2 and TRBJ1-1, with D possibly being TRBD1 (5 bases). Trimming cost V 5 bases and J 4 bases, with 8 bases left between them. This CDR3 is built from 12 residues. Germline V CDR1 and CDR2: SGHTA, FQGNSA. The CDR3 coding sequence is TGTGCCAGCAGCCCGCAGGGCACTGAAGCTTTCTTT. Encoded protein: CASSPQGTEAFF.

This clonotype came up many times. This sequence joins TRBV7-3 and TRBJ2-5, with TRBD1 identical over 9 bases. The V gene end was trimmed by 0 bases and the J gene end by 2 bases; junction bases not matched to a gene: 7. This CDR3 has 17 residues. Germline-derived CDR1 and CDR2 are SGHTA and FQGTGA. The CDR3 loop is CASSLTHRGHWQETQYF. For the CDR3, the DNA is TGTGCCAGCAGCTTAACTCACAGGGGGCATTGGCAAGAGACCCAGTACTTC.

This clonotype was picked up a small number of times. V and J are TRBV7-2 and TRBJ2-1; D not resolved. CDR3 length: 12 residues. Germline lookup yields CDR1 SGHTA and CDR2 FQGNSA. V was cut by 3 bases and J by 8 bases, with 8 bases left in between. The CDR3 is CASSFVAHEQFF. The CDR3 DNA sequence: TGTGCCAGCAGCTTTGTAGCACATGAGCAGTTCTTC.

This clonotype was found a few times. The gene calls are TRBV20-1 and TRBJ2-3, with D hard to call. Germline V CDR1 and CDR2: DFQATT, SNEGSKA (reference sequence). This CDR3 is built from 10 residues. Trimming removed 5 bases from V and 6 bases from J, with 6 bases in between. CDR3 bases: TGCAGTGCTCTAGTGGATACGCAGTATTTT. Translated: CSALVDTQYF.

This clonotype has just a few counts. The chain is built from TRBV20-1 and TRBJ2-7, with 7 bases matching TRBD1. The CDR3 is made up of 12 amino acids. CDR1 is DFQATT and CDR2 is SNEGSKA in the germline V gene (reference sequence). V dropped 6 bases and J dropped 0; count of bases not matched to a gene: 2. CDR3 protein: CSARDSSYEQYF. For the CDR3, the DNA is TGCAGTGCCAGGGACAGCTCCTACGAGCAGTACTTC.

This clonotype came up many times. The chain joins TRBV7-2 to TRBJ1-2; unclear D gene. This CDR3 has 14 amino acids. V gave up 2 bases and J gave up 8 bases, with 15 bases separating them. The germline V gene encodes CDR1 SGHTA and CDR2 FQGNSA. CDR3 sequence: CASSLYAGGGGYTF. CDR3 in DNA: TGTGCCAGCAGCTTATATGCAGGAGGAGGAGGCTACACCTTC.

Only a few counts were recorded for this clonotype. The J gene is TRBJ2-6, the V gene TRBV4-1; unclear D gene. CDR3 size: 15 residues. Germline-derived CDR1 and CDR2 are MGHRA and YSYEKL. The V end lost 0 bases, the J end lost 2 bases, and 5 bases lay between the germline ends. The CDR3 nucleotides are TGCGCCAGCAGCCAAGAATCGGCTGGGGCCAACGTCCTGACTTTC. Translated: CASSQESAGANVLTF.

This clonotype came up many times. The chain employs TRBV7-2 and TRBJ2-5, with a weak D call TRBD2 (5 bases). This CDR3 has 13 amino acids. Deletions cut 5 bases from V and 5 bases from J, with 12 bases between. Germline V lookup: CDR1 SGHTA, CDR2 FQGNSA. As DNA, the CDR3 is TGTGCCAGCAGCGTAAAAATAGCGGAGACCCAGTACTTC. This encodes CASSVKIAETQYF.